The 28 T cell receptor beta chains listed next were all sequenced from one sample in a study of blood T cell repertoires in COVID-19 (dated by TCRdb to the early 2020s). Libraries were made using the immunoSEQ multiplex PCR assay. TCRdb provides this immuneACCESS table in a form limited to in-frame rearrangements. Some clones are lacking; in checked studies, under half of them reflect an unresolved V gene, and why the rest are absent is not known. Counted in this sample were roughly 260,000 clones; roughly nine tenths of them appeared once. Approximately 2.6% of the sample is taken by the ten largest. Sequencing used PBMCs or T cells enriched from blood (not recorded which). These receptors were obtained from a woman aged 18-35 years who had recovered from COVID-19.

Here the CDR3 DNA reads TGTGCCAGCAGCGTTTACGGGACTTTTACTGATGAGCAGTTCTTC. It is translated as CASSVYGTFTDEQFF. The rearrangement links TRBV9 to TRBJ2-1; weak D call: TRBD2 (6 bases). The germline V and J ends were trimmed by 2 bases and 8 bases, with 17 bases remaining between them. Germline V gene lookup returns CDR1 SGDLS and CDR2 YYNGEE. The CDR3 has 15 amino acids.

The V and J genes are TRBV7-6 and TRBJ2-7; 13 nucleotides align to TRBD2. Germline V gene data show CDR1 as SGHVS and CDR2 as FNYEAQ. The CDR3 has 17 amino acids. V dropped 2 bases and J dropped 4; count of bases not matched to a gene: 8. The DNA of the CDR3 is TGTGCCAGCAGCTTAAGGACTAGCGGGAGCGGAGGATACGAGCAGTACTTC. Its protein is CASSLRTSGSGGYEQYF.

V and J are TRBV19 and TRBJ2-7, with TRBD1 matching 7 bases. The length of the CDR3 is 15 residues. The trim removed 7 bases at V and 2 bases at J, leaving 11 bases unmatched. Germline values: CDR1 LNHDA, CDR2 SQIVND (reference sequence). The CDR3 is CASTLGPGQTYEQYF. The CDR3 nucleotides are TGTGCCAGTACACTAGGGCCGGGACAGACCTACGAGCAGTACTTC.

The V call is TRBV6-5, the J call TRBJ2-7; 9 nucleotides line up with TRBD1. The CDR3 is 13 residues long. J lost 6 bases, V lost 4 bases, and 4 bases had no gene match. The germline gives CDR1 MNHEY, CDR2 SVGAGI. CDR3 sequence (DNA): TGTGCCAGCAGTTCGGGGACAGGGACCGAGCAGTACTTC. Protein product: CASSSGTGTEQYF.

The V and J genes are TRBV5-4 and TRBJ2-2, with 7 bases identical to TRBD2. This CDR3 is 16 amino acids long. J gave up 5 bases and V 2 bases, and 9 bases lay outside the gene matches. Germline V gene lookup returns CDR1 SGHNT and CDR2 YYREEE (reference sequence). The DNA for the CDR3 is TGTGCCAGCAGCTTACCGGGGGGAGGGAAGACCGGGGAGCTGTTTTTT. It specifies CASSLPGGGKTGELFF.

This chain uses TRBV18 with TRBJ1-1, with D perhaps matching TRBD1 (5 bases). The V and J ends lost 2 bases and 0 bases respectively, with 19 bases between them. The CDR3 is 18 residues long. Germline V gene lookup returns CDR1 KGHSH and CDR2 LQKENI. In DNA, the CDR3 is TGTGCCAGCTCACCAGCGGCGCGGGACCTCAGAATGAACACTGAAGCTTTCTTT. This sequence encodes CASSPAARDLRMNTEAFF. Drawing the rest from reference TRBV18 and TRBJ1-1, the complete variable domain is NAGVMQNPRHLVRRRGQEARLRCSPMKGHSHVYWYRQLPEEGLKFMVYLQKENIIDESGMPKERFSAEFPKEGPSILRIQQVVRGDSAAYFCASSPAARDLRMNTEAFFGQGTRLTVV.

This clone was seen only a few times. The CDR3 DNA reads TGTGCCAGCAGTTTGGAACAGGGGTTTTCTAATGAAAAACTGTTTTTT. Amino acid sequence: CASSLEQGFSNEKLFF. This chain uses TRBV28 with TRBJ1-4; 7 positions match TRBD1. The germline gives CDR1 MDHEN, CDR2 SYDVKM. The CDR3 has 16 amino acids. J was trimmed by 3 bases and V by 3 bases; bases with no gene match: 7.

The count of this clone is one. The rearrangement joins TRBV5-4 to TRBJ1-5; 7 bases map to TRBD1. Trimming at V came to 3 bases and at J to 1 base, leaving 10 bases not matched to a gene. CDR1 SGHNT and CDR2 YYREEE come from the germline V gene (reference sequence). The CDR3 has 17 amino acids. As DNA, the CDR3 is TGTGCCAGCAGCTGGGGTGGTAGGACAGGCAGCAATCAGCCCCAGCATTTT. It yields the protein CASSWGGRTGSNQPQHF.

The V gene is TRBV5-1, the J gene TRBJ1-1; no firm D call. CDR1 and CDR2 (germline): SGHRS, YFSETQ. Trimming left V 7 bases short and J 5 bases short, with 12 bases between. The CDR3 is 12 amino acids. The CDR3, as DNA: TGCGCCAGCGGCGATCCGGGGACTGAAGCTTTCTTT. Translation: CASGDPGTEAFF.

The chain employs TRBV11-3 and TRBJ2-1, with D uncertain. The germline CDR1 and CDR2 sequences are SGHNT and YENEEA. V was pared by 3 bases and J by 8 bases, with 5 bases between. The CDR3 is made up of 11 amino acids. The CDR3: CASSLRDEQFF. The CDR3 nucleotides are TGTGCCAGCAGCTTGCGCGATGAGCAGTTCTTC.

This clone has more than one count but fewer than ten. This chain joins TRBV5-1 and TRBJ2-3; possibly TRBD2 for D (5 bases). Per germline, CDR1 SGHRS and CDR2 YFSETQ. Trimming stripped 4 bases from V and 6 bases from J, with 12 bases between. CDR3 length: 13 amino acids. CDR3 protein: CASSTDFFDTQYF. DNA of the CDR3: TGCGCCAGCAGCACGGACTTTTTCGATACGCAGTATTTT.

Regarding this clone: At one of its ends the junction is not consistent with the germline gene, which may arise from a read error. V usage is TRBV2 and J usage is TRBJ1-2; D gene unclear. CDR3 length: 13 residues. CDR1 is SNHLY and CDR2 is FYNNEI in the germline V gene. The chain's CDR3 is CASSALWESPHPF. CDR3 DNA sequence: TGTGCCAGCAGCGCCTTGTGGGAGTCTCCCCACCCCTTC. The full variable domain, in which reference TRBV2 and TRBJ1-2 provide the parts outside the CDR3, is EPEVTQTPSHQVTQMGQEVILRCVPISNHLYFYWYRQILGQKVEFLVSFYNNEISEKSEIFDDQFSVERPDGSNFTLKIRSTKLEDSAMYFCASSALWESPHPFGSGTRLTVV.

The table lists this clone with a few counts. The rearrangement uses TRBV3-1 (or the pseudogene TRBV3-2) and TRBJ2-1, with 13 bases aligning to TRBD2. The V gene end was trimmed by 4 bases and the J gene end by 11 bases; junction bases not matched to a gene: 2. CDR1 and CDR2 (germline): LGHDT, YNNKEL (reference sequence). There are 13 residues in the CDR3. The CDR3 reads CASSRGTSGKQFF. DNA of the CDR3: TGTGCCAGCAGCCGCGGGACTAGCGGGAAGCAGTTCTTC.

The V and J genes are TRBV5-1 and TRBJ2-5, with D possibly matching TRBD1 (5 bases). Per germline, CDR1 SGHRS and CDR2 YFSETQ. This CDR3 contains 14 residues. Between the trimmed V and J ends, which lost 4 bases and 2 bases, there was a span of 12 bases. CDR3 in amino acids: CASSDGATQETQYF. The CDR3 nucleotides are TGCGCCAGCAGCGATGGGGCGACACAAGAGACCCAGTACTTC. Using reference TRBV5-1 and TRBJ2-5 for the parts outside the CDR3, the full variable domain is KAGVTQTPRYLIKTRGQQVTLSCSPISGHRSVSWYQQTPGQGLQFLFEYFSETQRNKGNFPGRFSGRQFSNSRSEMNVSTLELGDSALYLCASSDGATQETQYFGPGTRLLVL.

This clone came up once. The rearrangement links TRBV27 to TRBJ1-2; no clear D. Trimming cost V 5 bases and J 5 bases, with 12 bases left between them. Germline CDR1 is MNHEY and CDR2 is SMNVEV (reference sequence). The CDR3 runs 13 residues. The DNA for the CDR3 is TGTGCCAGCAGTCCAGGTATATGGTATGGCTACACCTTC. This gives the protein CASSPGIWYGYTF.

The gene calls are TRBV7-2 and TRBJ2-7; 11 bases match TRBD2. The length of the CDR3 is 15 residues. CDR1 is SGHTA, CDR2 FQGNSA, per germline. The junction had 5 bases not matched to a gene; V was cut back by 3 bases and J by 4 bases. Here the CDR3 reads CASSFSGGGQYEQYF. CDR3 bases: TGTGCCAGCAGCTTTAGCGGGGGGGGACAATACGAGCAGTACTTC.

The gene calls are TRBV27 and TRBJ1-4; 9 positions agree with TRBD1. The CDR3 length is 17 residues. Trimming removed 5 bases from V and 8 bases from J; junction bases left unmatched: 15. Germline CDR1 MNHEY, CDR2 SMNVEV (reference sequence). CDR3 loop: CASSTRRETGGREKLFF. Here the CDR3 DNA reads TGTGCCAGCAGTACCCGTCGAGAGACAGGGGGGCGGGAAAAACTGTTTTTT.

This clone is a singleton in its sample. V gene TRBV16 combines with J gene TRBJ2-1; 7 bases align to TRBD1. The CDR3 is made up of 16 amino acids. Germline V CDR1 and CDR2: KGHSY, FQNENV. V was clipped by 4 bases and J by 4 bases; unmatched bases: 10. DNA of the CDR3: TGTGCCAGCAGCCGGACCGGGACAGCACTTTACAATGAGCAGTTCTTC. Its protein product is CASSRTGTALYNEQFF.

V usage is TRBV4-3 and J usage is TRBJ1-1; 9 nucleotides align to TRBD1. The CDR3 length is 14 residues. CDR1 and CDR2 from the germline V gene are LGHNA and YSLEER. Germline trimming cut 1 base from V and 5 bases from J; bases unmatched to any gene: 2. The CDR3, as DNA: TGCGCCAGCAGCCAAGGGACAGGGGTGACTGAAGCTTTCTTT. This translates into CASSQGTGVTEAFF.

This clone was found a few times. V usage is TRBV10-3 and J usage is TRBJ2-1; 8 nucleotides agree with TRBD1. This CDR3 has 15 amino acids. The ends lost 5 bases at V and 3 bases at J; junction bases unmatched: 6. In germline, CDR1 is ENHRY, CDR2 SYGVKD. Here the CDR3 reads CAISNGQGDYNEQFF. DNA of the CDR3: TGTGCCATCAGTAATGGACAGGGAGACTACAATGAGCAGTTCTTC.

The sample holds a few counts of this clone. The V and J genes are TRBV25-1 and TRBJ1-2; perhaps TRBD1 as D (6 bases). Germline values: CDR1 MGHDK, CDR2 SYGVNS. The CDR3 sequence is 14 residues long. V lost 8 bases and J 3 bases, leaving 16 bases between the germline ends. The CDR3 sequence: CASSNPAGDYGYTF. The DNA of the CDR3 is TGTGCCAGCTCAAACCCGGCAGGGGACTATGGCTACACCTTC.

The chain joins TRBV5-6 to TRBJ2-7, with D tentatively TRBD1 (6 bases). Germline values: CDR1 SGHDT, CDR2 YYEEEE. The V gene lost 4 bases and the J gene lost 3 bases, with 11 bases spanning the gap. The CDR3 is 13 residues long. The CDR3 protein is CASSRTGLYEQYF. The CDR3 coding sequence is TGTGCCAGCAGCCGTACAGGGCTCTACGAGCAGTACTTC.

About this clone itself: At the DNA level, this CDR3 is encoded by other sequences in the same sample as well. The J gene is TRBJ1-1, the V gene TRBV19, with TRBD1 as a possible D gene (5 bases). The CDR3 is made up of 13 amino acids. Germline loops: CDR1 LNHDA, CDR2 SQIVND (reference sequence). V was pared by 4 bases and J by 4 bases, with 10 bases between. CDR3 protein: CASSSQGGTEAFF. The CDR3 DNA reads as TGTGCCAGTAGTAGTCAGGGCGGCACTGAAGCTTTCTTT.

This rearrangement joins TRBV5-1 to TRBJ2-3; 15 bases are shared with TRBD2. CDR3 length: 18 residues. Germline V CDR1 and CDR2: SGHRS, YFSETQ. V shed 0 bases and J 0 bases; nucleotides not matched to a gene: 2. The CDR3, as DNA: TGCGCCAGCAGCTTGGCCGGACTAGCGGGAGGGAGCACAGATACGCAGTATTTT. It specifies CASSLAGLAGGSTDTQYF.

This chain connects TRBV11-2 to TRBJ2-5; TRBD2 aligns across 8 bases. There are 18 residues in the CDR3. After removal of 2 bases from V and 1 base from J, the junction contained 12 bases not matched to a gene. CDR1 is SGHAT, CDR2 FQNNGV, per germline. The CDR3, as DNA: TGTGCCAGCAGCTTATATTACGGGGGGGACACGCTCCAAGAGACCCAGTACTTC. Its protein product is CASSLYYGGDTLQETQYF.

This clone occurred a few times. The rearrangement joins TRBV12-3 or TRBV12-4 to TRBJ1-6, with 7 bases aligning to TRBD1. J gave up 8 bases and V 3 bases, and 1 base lay outside the gene matches. This CDR3 spans 13 amino acids. CDR3 residues: CASSFDRDSPLHF. CDR3 coding DNA: TGTGCCAGCAGTTTCGACAGGGATTCACCCCTCCACTTT.

This rearrangement joins TRBV4-3 to TRBJ2-1, with TRBD2 matching over 8 bases. The CDR3 loop spans 16 amino acids. J lost 10 bases, V lost 1 base, and 12 bases had no gene match. Germline V gives CDR1 LGHNA, CDR2 YSLEER. The CDR3 DNA reads TGCGCCAGCAGCCAAGCGGGGGGGGCGCTATCGTGGGAGCAGTTCTTC. It yields the protein CASSQAGGALSWEQFF.

Here the CDR3 DNA reads TGTGCCAGCAGCACACGACTAGCGGGGGTGACAGATACGCAGTATTTT. This codes for CASSTRLAGVTDTQYF. The rearrangement links TRBV7-2 to TRBJ2-3, with TRBD2 identical over 12 bases. The V and J ends lost 5 bases and 3 bases, in that order; junction bases with no gene match: 6. Germline values: CDR1 SGHTA, CDR2 FQGNSA. The CDR3 is 16 amino acids.